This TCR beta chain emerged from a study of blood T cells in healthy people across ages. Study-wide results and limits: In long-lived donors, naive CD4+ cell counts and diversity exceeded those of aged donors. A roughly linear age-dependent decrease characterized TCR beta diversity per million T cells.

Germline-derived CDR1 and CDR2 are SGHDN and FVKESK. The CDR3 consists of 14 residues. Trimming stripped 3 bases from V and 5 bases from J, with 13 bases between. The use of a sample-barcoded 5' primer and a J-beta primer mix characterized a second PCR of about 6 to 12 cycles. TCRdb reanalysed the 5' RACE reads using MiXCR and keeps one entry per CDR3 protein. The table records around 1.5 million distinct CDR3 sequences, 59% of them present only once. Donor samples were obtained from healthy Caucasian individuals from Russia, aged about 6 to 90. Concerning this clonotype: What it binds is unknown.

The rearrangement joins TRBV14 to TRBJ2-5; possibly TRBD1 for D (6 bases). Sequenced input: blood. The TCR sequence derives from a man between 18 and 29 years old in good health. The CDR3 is CASSQEQGIETQYF. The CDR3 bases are TGTGCCAGCAGCCAGGAGCAGGGGATCGAGACCCAGTACTTC.